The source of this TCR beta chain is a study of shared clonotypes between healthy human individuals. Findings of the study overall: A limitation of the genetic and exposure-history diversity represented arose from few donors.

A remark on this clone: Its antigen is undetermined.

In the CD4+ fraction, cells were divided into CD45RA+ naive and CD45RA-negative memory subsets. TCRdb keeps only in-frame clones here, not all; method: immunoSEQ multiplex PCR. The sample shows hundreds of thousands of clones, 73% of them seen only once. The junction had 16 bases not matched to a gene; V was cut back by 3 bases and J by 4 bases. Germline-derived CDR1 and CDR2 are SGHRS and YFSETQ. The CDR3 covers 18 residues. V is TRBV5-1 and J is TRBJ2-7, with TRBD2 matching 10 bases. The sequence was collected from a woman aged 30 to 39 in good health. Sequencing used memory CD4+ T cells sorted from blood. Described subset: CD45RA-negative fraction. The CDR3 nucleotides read TGCGCCAGCAGCTCGACCGGAGCGGGAGGGCGCCTAGGTTACGAGCAGTACTTC. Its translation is CASSSTGAGGRLGYEQYF.